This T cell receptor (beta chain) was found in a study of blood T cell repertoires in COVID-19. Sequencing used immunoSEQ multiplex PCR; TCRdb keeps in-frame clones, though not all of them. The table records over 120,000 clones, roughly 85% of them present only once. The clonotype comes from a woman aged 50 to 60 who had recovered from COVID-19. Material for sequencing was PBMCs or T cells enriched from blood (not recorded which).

This CDR3 is CAIKSDMNTEAFF. The CDR3 DNA reads as TGTGCCATCAAATCAGACATGAACACTGAAGCTTTCTTT. This chain connects TRBV10-3 to TRBJ1-1; D not resolved. The V and J ends lost 7 bases and 0 bases respectively, with 9 bases between them. This CDR3 spans 13 amino acids. Germline CDR1 ENHRY, CDR2 SYGVKD.